This paragraph covers one T cell receptor (beta chain) sequence. The antigen is not known. This entry belongs to a study of T cell responses to AZD1222 COVID-19 vaccine. Turning to the study itself: Analysis merged second doses at about 4 or about 12 weeks. General study points: Clonal diversity may have been underestimated, and the donors were mostly white British, with more females than males.

TCRdb's table, derived via immunoSEQ multiplex PCR, lists solely in-frame clones and lacks some. The data show fewer than 70,000 clones, with approximately 90% seen just once and approximately 5.4% held by the top ten. CDR1 SNHLY and CDR2 FYNNEI come from the germline V gene. Trimming cost V 7 bases and J 4 bases, with 8 bases left between them. CDR3 size: 11 residues. This specimen was peripheral blood, taken on day 0 of AZD1222 vaccination. The chain uses TRBV2 and TRBJ2-7; perhaps TRBD1 as D (6 bases). This TCR was recovered from an adult in good health. This chain's CDR3 is CASNRGYEQYF. The DNA of the CDR3 is TGTGCCAGCAATAGGGGGTACGAGCAGTACTTC.